A single T cell receptor beta chain is shown here with its context. TCRdb's copy holds only in-frame clones and misses some; the assay was immunoSEQ multiplex PCR. The repertoire includes around 40,000 clones, around 83% of them detected once, and 20% to 25% sits in the top ten. The data are from a study of OX40 agonist ivuxolimab in advanced cancers. Overall study: The eligibility criteria allowed prior anti-PD-1, anti-PD-L1 or anti-CTLA-4 therapy, and around 40% had some.

Per the germline V gene, CDR1 is SGHAT and CDR2 is FQDESV (reference sequence). V was cut by 4 bases and J by 1 base, with 7 bases left in between. The CDR3 has 13 amino acids. This TCR derives from an adult with an advanced solid tumor such as melanoma, head and neck, liver or kidney cancer. This chain joins TRBV11-1 and TRBJ1-1; D possibly corresponds to TRBD1 (5 bases). The source material was CD4+ or CD8+ T cells sorted from blood, sampled in a trial of the OX40 agonist ivuxolimab. The CDR3 nucleotides are TGTGCCAGCAGCTATACAGGGAACACTGAAGCTTTCTTT. Protein sequence: CASSYTGNTEAFF.